This TCR beta chain appears in the sequencing data of a study of T cells after yellow fever vaccination (dated by TCRdb to between 2019 and 2020). Notes on the research overall: The SMART-Seq v4 Ultra Low Input RNA kit was used to prepare libraries from fractions with low cell numbers. To follow T-cell clones before and after both primary and booster YFV17D yellow fever vaccination, bulk TCR alpha and beta repertoires underwent longitudinal sequencing. Two healthy male donors, one aged 18 to 29 and one aged 30 to 39 years, were included in the cohort. Blood was drawn at multiple timepoints before and after primary and secondary immunization, with bulk PBMC replicates and cell subsets isolated. Study-wide conclusions, independent of this receptor: Computational filtering was needed because FACS-sorted repertoires could contain abundant contaminating clonotypes from the bulk population. A small share of clonotypes occurred in both CD4 and CD8 compartments, likely arising from convergent recombination. After the booster, most of the clones that had expanded following primary vaccination were detected again (almost 98% of CD4 and 80% to 90% of CD8), which suggests that memory was broadly maintained. Because only a couple of donors were included in the study, the extent to which the findings can be generalized is limited. Compared with the primary T-cell response, the secondary T-cell response was faster but weaker, reaching its peak on day 5 rather than on day 15.

This clonotype was seen more than once but under ten times. No cognate antigen has been identified for it. No base qualities exist here, and no much larger clone lies one base off it. Between the V and J ends, shortened by 7 bases and 5 bases respectively, the junction contains 15 bases. The CDR3 goes from the cysteine to the phenylalanine over 14 residues. Only the CDR3 DNA stays, 42 bases, in frame from base 1. The germline V gene specifies MNHEY as CDR1 and SVGEGT as CDR2. TCR cDNA was made using 5'RACE template switching, a step that added a universal primer site and unique molecular identifiers. Priming for cDNA synthesis came from both the TCR alpha and TCR beta constant segments. Two PCR steps were used to amplify libraries, with sample barcodes and sequencing adapters being added in the second step. Sequencing of libraries was done on Illumina HiSeq 2500 (2x100 bp) or NovaSeq (2x150 bp). As for the authors' bioinformatics: MIGEC handled demultiplexing of reads and collapsing into UMI consensus sequences, while MiXCR performed V(D)J alignment. Vaccine-responding clonotypes were defined with edgeR using replicate PBMC samples, requiring FDR below 0.01 and a log2 fold change above 5 up to day 15. Each bulk clonotype was labeled CD4 or CD8 based on which sequenced repertoire, CD4 or CD8, contained the clonotype at higher abundance. TCRdb ran its own pipeline on the public reads, namely fastp trimming at Q25 and MiXCR clone calling, and kept in-frame beta chains. CDR3 protein sequences are deduplicated, and each keeps its most common genes and DNA. The V and J calls, along with clone size, are taken from TCRdb and not from the paper's own processing. The sample yields 500,000 to 650,000 distinct CDR3 sequences; about a sixth were counted once. The ten largest clones add up to around 15% of the sample.

In the paper's terms, the treatment or condition label means: live attenuated yellow fever vaccine strain. Two biological replicates of bulk PBMCs were collected at each blood-draw timepoint. PBMCs were isolated from peripheral blood using a standard Ficoll-Paque protocol. RNA was extracted with TriZol from bulk PBMCs, CD4 and CD8 fractions, and dextramer-positive and dextramer-negative fractions. The sample consisted of PBMCs, taken 5 days after the first yellow fever vaccination. The chain is encoded by TRBV6-2 or TRBV6-3 joined to TRBJ1-5; TRBD1 might be the D gene, on 5 matching bases. The receptor comes from a man younger than 30 who received the YFV17D yellow fever vaccine. Here the CDR3 is given as CASTTAQGDQPQHF. The nucleotide sequence reads TGTGCCAGCACCACGGCCCAGGGCGATCAGCCCCAGCATTTT.